This T cell receptor (beta chain) is drawn from a study of shared clonotypes between healthy human individuals. The table came from immunoSEQ multiplex PCR; TCRdb's copy has only in-frame clones and leaves some out. The sample records about 180,000 clones, roughly 93% being singletons. Germline CDR1 reads SGHRS; CDR2 reads YFSETQ. Trimming shortened V by 2 bases and J by 5 bases, and 17 bases separated the two germline ends. There are 15 residues in the CDR3. The sequenced sample consisted of naive CD4+ T cells sorted from blood. Subset meaning: CD45RA+ positively selected. This receptor was taken from a woman aged 30 to 39 in good health. The chain links TRBV5-1 to TRBJ2-7; D could derive from TRBD1 or TRBD2 (5 bases each). As DNA, the CDR3 is TGCGCCAGCAGCTTCCGAGAGCGGACAATCAACGAGCAGTACTTC. Amino acids: CASSFRERTINEQYF.